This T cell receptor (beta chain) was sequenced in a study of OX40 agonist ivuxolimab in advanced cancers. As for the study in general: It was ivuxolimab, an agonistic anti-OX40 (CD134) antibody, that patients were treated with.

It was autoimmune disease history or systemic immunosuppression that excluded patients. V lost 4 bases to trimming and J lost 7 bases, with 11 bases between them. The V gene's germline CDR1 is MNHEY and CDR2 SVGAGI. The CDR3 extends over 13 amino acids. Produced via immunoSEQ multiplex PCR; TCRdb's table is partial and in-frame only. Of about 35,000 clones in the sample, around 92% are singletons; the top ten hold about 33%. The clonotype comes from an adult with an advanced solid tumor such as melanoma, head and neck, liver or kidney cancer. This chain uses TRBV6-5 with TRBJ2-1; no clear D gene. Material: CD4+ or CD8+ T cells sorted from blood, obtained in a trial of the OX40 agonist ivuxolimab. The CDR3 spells CASSLLPRNEQFF. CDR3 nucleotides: TGTGCCAGCAGTTTGTTACCTAGGAATGAGCAGTTCTTC.